This T cell receptor beta chain appears in the sequencing data of a study of blood T cell repertoires in COVID-19. In the study overall: Sites across the United States, Italy and Spain contributed samples from acute and convalescent COVID-19. T cells, B-cell-depleted T cells, or PBMCs supplied cDNA or gDNA.

Source study methods: The assay estimated nucleated cells by amplifying reference gene primers. TCRdb keeps only in-frame clones here, not all; method: immunoSEQ multiplex PCR. That table supplies the V and J calls and clone size; D and trimming were determined from the DNA. The table shows 120,000 to 150,000 clones, with 75% to 90% occurring only once. The sample holds a few counts of this clone. Sequencing used peripheral blood. The clonotype originates from a human donor in a cohort sampled during active COVID-19.

CDR3 nucleotide sequence: TGTGCCAGAGGGTTCGGACCGGGAAGTGTAAGCACAGATACGCAGTATTTT. Its translation: CARGFGPGSVSTDTQYF. This chain uses TRBV2 with TRBJ2-3; TRBD2 might be the D (5 bases). The CDR3 contains 17 residues. The germline CDR1 and CDR2 sequences are SNHLY and FYNNEI. Trimming pared 9 bases from V and 0 bases from J, leaving 22 bases between.